The clone carrying this T cell receptor beta chain was observed a handful of times. The target antigen is unknown. Sequenced by immunoSEQ multiplex PCR; TCRdb stores in-frame clones only, minus some. The table records 90,000 to 100,000 clones, around 73% of them present only once. Genomic DNA in an amount of around 2.2 micrograms was extracted from cryopreserved PBMCs and used for the preparation of TCR beta libraries. The sample originates from a study of cytotoxic CD8 clonotypes in ibrutinib-treated CLL. Study-wide findings and caveats: At baseline, clonality was higher than in age-matched healthy donors and correlated with CD8+ counts. Rising at ibrutinib response, clonality subsequently fell back toward baseline at progression. On treatment, the uncommon public clonotypes contracted or remained stable.

V lost 5 bases to trimming and J lost 9 bases; unmatched junction nucleotides: 4. The germline V gene encodes CDR1 SNHLY and CDR2 FYNNEI. This CDR3 contains 15 residues. The receptor comes from a human donor with chronic lymphocytic leukemia. This sequence joins TRBV2 and TRBJ2-1, with 16 positions matching TRBD2. This specimen was PBMCs, taken after 12 months of ibrutinib treatment. CDR3 protein: CASSQGLAGGPEQFF. The CDR3 coding sequence is TGTGCCAGCAGTCAGGGACTAGCGGGGGGGCCTGAGCAGTTCTTC.